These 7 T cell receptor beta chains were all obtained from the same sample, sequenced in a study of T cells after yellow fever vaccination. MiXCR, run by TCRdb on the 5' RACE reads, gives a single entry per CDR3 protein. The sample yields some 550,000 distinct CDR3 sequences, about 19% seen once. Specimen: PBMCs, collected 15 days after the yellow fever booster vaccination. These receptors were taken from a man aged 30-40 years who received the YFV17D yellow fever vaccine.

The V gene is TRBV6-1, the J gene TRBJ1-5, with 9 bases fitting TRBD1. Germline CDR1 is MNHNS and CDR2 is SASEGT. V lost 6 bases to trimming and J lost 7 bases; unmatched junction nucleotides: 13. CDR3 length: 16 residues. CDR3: CASSDGDRGFVQPQHF. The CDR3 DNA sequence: TGTGCCAGCAGCGACGGAGACAGGGGGTTCGTGCAGCCCCAGCATTTT.

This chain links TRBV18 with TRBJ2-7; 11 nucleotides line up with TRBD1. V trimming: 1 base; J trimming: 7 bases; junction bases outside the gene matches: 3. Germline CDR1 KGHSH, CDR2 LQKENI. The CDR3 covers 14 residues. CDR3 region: CASSPQDRGLEQYF. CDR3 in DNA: TGTGCCAGCTCACCACAGGACAGGGGGCTGGAGCAGTACTTC.

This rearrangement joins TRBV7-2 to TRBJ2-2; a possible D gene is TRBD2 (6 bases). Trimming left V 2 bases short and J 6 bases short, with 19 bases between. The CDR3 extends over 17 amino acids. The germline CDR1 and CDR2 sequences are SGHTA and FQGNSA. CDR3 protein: CASSLNGPPGEAGELFF. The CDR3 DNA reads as TGTGCCAGCAGCTTAAACGGCCCCCCGGGAGAGGCCGGGGAGCTGTTTTTT.

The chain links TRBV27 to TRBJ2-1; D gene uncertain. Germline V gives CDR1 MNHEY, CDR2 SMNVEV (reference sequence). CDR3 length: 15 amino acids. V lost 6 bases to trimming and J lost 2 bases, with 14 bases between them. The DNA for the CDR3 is TGTGCCAGCAGCCCCAATATGGTCCCCTACAATGAGCAGTTCTTC. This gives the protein CASSPNMVPYNEQFF.

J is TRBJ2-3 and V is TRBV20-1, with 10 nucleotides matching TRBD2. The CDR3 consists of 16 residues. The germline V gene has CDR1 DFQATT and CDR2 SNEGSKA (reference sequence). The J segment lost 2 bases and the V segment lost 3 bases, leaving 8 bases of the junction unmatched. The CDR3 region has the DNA TGCAGTGCTAGTGTGACACTAGCGGGGACCACAGATACGCAGTATTTT. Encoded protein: CSASVTLAGTTDTQYF.

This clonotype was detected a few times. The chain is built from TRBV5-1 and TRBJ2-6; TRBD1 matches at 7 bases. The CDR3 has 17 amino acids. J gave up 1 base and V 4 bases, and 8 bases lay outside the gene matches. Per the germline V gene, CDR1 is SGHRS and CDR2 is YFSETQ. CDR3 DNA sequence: TGCGCCAGCAGCCAACAGGGGAAGGTATCTGGGGCCAACGTCCTGACTTTC. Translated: CASSQQGKVSGANVLTF.

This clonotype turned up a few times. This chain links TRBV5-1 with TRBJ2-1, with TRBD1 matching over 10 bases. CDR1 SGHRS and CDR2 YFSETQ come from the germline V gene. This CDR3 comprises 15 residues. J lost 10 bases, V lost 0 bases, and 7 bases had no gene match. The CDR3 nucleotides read TGCGCCAGCAGCTTGGGGACCGGGACAGGGGCCGAGCAGTTCTTC. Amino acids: CASSLGTGTGAEQFF.